One and the same sample provided the 6 T cell receptor beta chains below, sequenced in a study of control samples from healthy donors and cancer patients (TCRdb year 2020). Receptor libraries were prepared by the immunoSEQ multiplex PCR assay. TCRdb took this table from immuneACCESS and kept in-frame rearrangements with V and J called. Such tables lack part of the clones; where checked against another copy, unresolved V genes explain under half of the gap, and the rest is unexplained. The sample table records fewer than 60,000 clones; about 87% of these occur just once. The ten largest clones add up to about an eighth of the sample. The material sequenced was PBMCs. Receptors were obtained from a woman aged 60 to 75 with lung cancer.

This chain links TRBV10-1 with TRBJ2-1; D gene unclear. This CDR3 has 13 residues. CDR1 and CDR2 (germline): WNHNN, SYGVQD (reference sequence). V lost 4 bases, J lost 9 bases, and 13 bases lay in between. CDR3 DNA sequence: TGCGCCAGCAGTGGGCCCCGCCTGGGTGAGCAGTTCTTC. This codes for CASSGPRLGEQFF.

This clone appeared a few times. J is TRBJ1-2 and V is TRBV7-9; no reliable D call. V was trimmed by 3 bases and J by 2 bases, leaving 7 bases between them. The CDR3 spans 13 residues. The germline gives CDR1 SEHNR, CDR2 FQNEAQ (reference sequence). The CDR3 sequence is CASSFRGNYGYTF. The CDR3 DNA reads TGTGCCAGCAGCTTTCGAGGGAACTATGGCTACACCTTC.

This chain joins TRBV24-1 and TRBJ2-7, with a tentative D call TRBD1 (6 bases). Germline-derived CDR1 and CDR2 are KGHDR and SFDVKD. The V and J ends lost 3 bases and 0 bases respectively, with 11 bases between them. There are 15 residues in the CDR3. The CDR3 here is CATSDPTGSSYEQYF. The CDR3 nucleotides read TGTGCCACCAGTGATCCGACAGGAAGCTCCTACGAGCAGTACTTC.

The chain joins TRBV28 to TRBJ2-5; tentatively, D is TRBD1 (6 bases). V lost 5 bases to trimming and J lost 1 base, with 14 bases between them. The V gene's germline CDR1 is MDHEN and CDR2 SYDVKM. The CDR3 extends over 15 amino acids. The DNA for the CDR3 is TGTGCCAGCAGTCAGGGGCCATCCCTCCAAGAGACCCAGTACTTC. Protein product: CASSQGPSLQETQYF. Full variable domain (rest looked up from reference TRBV28 and TRBJ2-5): DVKVTQSSRYLVKRTGEKVFLECVQDMDHENMFWYRQDPGLGLRLIYFSYDVKMKEKGDIPEGYSVSREKKERFSLILESASTNQTSMYLCASSQGPSLQETQYFGPGTRLLVL.

The J gene is TRBJ1-2, the V gene TRBV3-1 (or the pseudogene TRBV3-2); the D is unclear. The CDR3 has 12 residues. Germline V gene sequence: CDR1 LGHDT, CDR2 YNNKEL (reference sequence). V lost 3 bases and J lost 4, with 6 bases in between. CDR3 in amino acids: CASSQSGYGYTF. Written as DNA, the CDR3 is TGTGCCAGCAGCCAGAGCGGCTATGGCTACACCTTC.

The rearrangement links TRBV11-2 to TRBJ2-7, with D possibly being TRBD2 (5 bases). Trimming removed 2 bases from V and 1 base from J, with 12 bases in between. The germline CDR1 and CDR2 sequences are SGHAT and FQNNGV. CDR3 size: 15 residues. The CDR3 reads CASSLSDSGSYEQYF. DNA of the CDR3: TGTGCCAGCAGCTTATCAGACTCGGGGTCCTACGAGCAGTACTTC.